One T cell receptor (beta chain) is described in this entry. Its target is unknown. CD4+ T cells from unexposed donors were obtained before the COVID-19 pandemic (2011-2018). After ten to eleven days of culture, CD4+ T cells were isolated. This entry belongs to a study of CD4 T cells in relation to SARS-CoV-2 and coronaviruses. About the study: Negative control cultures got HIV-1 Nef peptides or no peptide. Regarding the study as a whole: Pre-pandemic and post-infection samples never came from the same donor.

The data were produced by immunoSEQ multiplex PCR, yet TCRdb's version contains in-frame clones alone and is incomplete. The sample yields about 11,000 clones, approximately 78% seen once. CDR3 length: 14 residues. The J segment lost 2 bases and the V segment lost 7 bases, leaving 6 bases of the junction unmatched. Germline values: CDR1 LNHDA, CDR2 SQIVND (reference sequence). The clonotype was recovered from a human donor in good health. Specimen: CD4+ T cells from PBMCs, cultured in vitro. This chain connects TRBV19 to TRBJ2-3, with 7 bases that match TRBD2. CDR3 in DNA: TGTGCCAGTAACCCTAGCGGATCCACAGATACGCAGTATTTT. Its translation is CASNPSGSTDTQYF.